The T cell receptor (beta chain) described here comes from a study of shared clonotypes between healthy human individuals (dated by TCRdb to 2020 to 2021). In the study overall: A couple of women and three men aged 18 to 49 years were included in the cohort. For each donor, CD4 naive and CD4 memory were each given three plates, CD8 naive was given two plates, and CD8 memory was given one plate. To estimate repertoire size and how much clonotypes are shared between individuals, the study performed deep sequencing of blood TCR repertoires from about five healthy adults. Libraries were prepared and TCR repertoires were sequenced by different laboratories using diverse techniques, in order to increase sequencing depth and limit assay-specific biases. Per donor, leukapheresis produced somewhere between about 0.8 and 9 billion PBMCs.

Worth noting for this clone: Its antigen is currently not known. No much larger clone is present one base from it, and per-base qualities are unavailable.

V lost 7 bases and J lost 3 bases, and the count of bases not matched to a germline gene is 4. Inclusive of the bounding cysteine and phenylalanine, the CDR3 is 13 residues long. Only the CDR3 portion is preserved as DNA: 39 bases, with reading frame beginning at the first base. The germline V gene yields SNHLY for CDR1 and FYNNEI for CDR2. TCR CDR3 regions were amplified from genomic DNA by multiplex PCR using the deep immunoSEQ assay. Genomic DNA extracted from each cell subset was distributed evenly over all wells of several immunoSEQ 96-well plates, and each plate served as one replicate. For sorted subsets, around 200 ng genomic DNA, equal to tens of thousands of T cell genomes, was loaded into each replicate PCR. Purified libraries were quantified with a Qubit 3.0 fluorometer, sized on a Bioanalyzer 2100, and re-quantified with the KAPA Library Quantification kit. Every immunoSEQ 96-well plate was sequenced on a dedicated single-read 150-cycle Illumina NextSeq 550 flow cell. Per the authors' processing: The immunoSEQ output contained only junctional sequences without quality scores, so filtering could not match that applied to full-length reads. Sequences were annotated with PyIR, a Python wrapper for IgBLAST v1.9, using IMGT germline references to assign V/J genes and CDR3. Reads were removed for weak V/J assignments (E-value above 1e-6), missing CDR3, stop codons, out-of-frame junctions, or ambiguous translated residues. V3J clonotypes were defined as sequences sharing an identical inferred V gene, J gene, and CDR3 amino acid sequence. Percentage overlap between repertoires was computed as shared unique clonotypes divided by the size of the smaller repertoire. RTK rarefaction, the Chao1 estimator, and Recon v2.1 estimates of unobserved clonotypes were used to assess repertoire richness. For all TCRbeta clonotypes obtained by the gDNA method from a few donors, generation probabilities were computed with OLGA. In its TCRdb copy, this immuneACCESS table keeps in-frame sequences only and misses some clones. Where compared with another copy, unresolved V genes explain less than half of these, and the others have no known cause. That table is the source of V, J and clone size, and D and trimming were worked out from the DNA. The sample table records 2 million to 2.5 million clones; approximately 95% of these occur just once. Jointly, the top ten make up 0.13% of the sample.

Donors were healthy HIV-negative adults with no recently reported acute infections or vaccinations. Every donor was a Caucasian adult living in Nashville, Tennessee, USA. Magnetic negative selection was used to enrich CD4+ T cells, after which naive cells were positively selected on CD45RA and the negative fraction became the memory subset. Blood was collected by leukapheresis, and PBMCs were isolated by Ficoll-Histopaque density gradient centrifugation and then cryopreserved in liquid nitrogen vapor phase. Analytical flow cytometry was used to check the purity and quantity of every magnetically sorted T cell population. From each sorted fraction, genomic DNA was isolated and quantified by UV absorbance on a Nanodrop 2000c. General study outcomes and caveats: Sampling was restricted to blood, and TCR repertoires in tissue are likely to differ from TCR repertoires in blood. Even with the large sequencing depth, rarefaction of the sorted-subset datasets indicated that sequencing was incomplete. When a few donors were compared, the shared fraction of clonotypes was around 5% for naive CD4, less than 4% for naive CD8, 2% to 2.5% for memory CD4, and 0.3% to 0.5% for memory CD8. Higher generation probabilities were observed for clonotypes shared by all four sorted-subset donors than for non-shared clonotypes. Larger estimated clonotype richness was generally found for naive subsets than for memory subsets. Because the study included only a small number of donors, the genetic and exposure-history diversity represented was limited. Pairwise subsampling indicated that sequencing depth was expected to affect the degree of clonotype sharing among donors.

The material sequenced was naive CD4+ T cells sorted from blood. The sample's cell subset or site label, decoded: CD45RA+ positively selected. The clonotype originates from a man between 18 and 35 years old in good health. The V and J segments used are TRBV2 and TRBJ1-1, and 8 junctional nucleotides match TRBD1. The CDR3 loop reads CASTQDRDTEAFF. The sequenced DNA is TGTGCCAGCACCCAGGACAGGGACACTGAAGCTTTCTTT. Joined to the reference TRBV2 and TRBJ1-1 proteins, this CDR3 gives the full variable domain: EPEVTQTPSHQVTQMGQEVILRCVPISNHLYFYWYRQILGQKVEFLVSFYNNEISEKSEIFDDQFSVERPDGSNFTLKIRSTKLEDSAMYFCASTQDRDTEAFFGQGTRLTVV.